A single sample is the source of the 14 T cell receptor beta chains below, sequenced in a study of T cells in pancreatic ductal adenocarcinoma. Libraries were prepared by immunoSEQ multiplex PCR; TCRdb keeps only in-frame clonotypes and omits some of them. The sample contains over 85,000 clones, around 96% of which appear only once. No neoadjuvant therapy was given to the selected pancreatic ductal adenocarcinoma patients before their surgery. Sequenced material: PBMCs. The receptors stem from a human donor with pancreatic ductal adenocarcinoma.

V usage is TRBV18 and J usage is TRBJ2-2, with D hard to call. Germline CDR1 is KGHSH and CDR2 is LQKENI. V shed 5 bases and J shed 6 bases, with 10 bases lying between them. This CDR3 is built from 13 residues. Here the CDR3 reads CASSGEEAGELFF. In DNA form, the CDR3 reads TGTGCCAGCTCAGGCGAGGAAGCCGGGGAGCTGTTTTTT.

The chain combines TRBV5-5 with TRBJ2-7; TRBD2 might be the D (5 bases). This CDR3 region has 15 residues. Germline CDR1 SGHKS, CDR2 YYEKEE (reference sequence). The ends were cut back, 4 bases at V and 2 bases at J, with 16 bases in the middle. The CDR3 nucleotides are TGTGCCAGCAGCCTCCCGCCGGGGAGTCCCTACGAGCAGTACTTC. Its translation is CASSLPPGSPYEQYF.

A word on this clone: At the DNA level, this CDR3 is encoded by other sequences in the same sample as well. CDR3 region: CASSLVGRANEKLFF. The CDR3 DNA sequence: TGTGCCAGCAGCTTGGTCGGTAGAGCTAATGAAAAACTGTTTTTT. J is TRBJ1-4 and V is TRBV5-6; D uncertain. The CDR3 has 15 amino acids. Germline CDR1 is SGHDT and CDR2 is YYEEEE. Trimming left V 0 bases short and J 3 bases short, with 9 bases between.

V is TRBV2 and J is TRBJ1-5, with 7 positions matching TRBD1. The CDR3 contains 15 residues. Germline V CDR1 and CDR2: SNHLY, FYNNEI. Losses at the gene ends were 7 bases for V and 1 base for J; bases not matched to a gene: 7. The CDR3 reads CASKITGDSNQPQHF. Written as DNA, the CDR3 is TGTGCCAGCAAAATCACAGGGGACAGCAATCAGCCCCAGCATTTT.

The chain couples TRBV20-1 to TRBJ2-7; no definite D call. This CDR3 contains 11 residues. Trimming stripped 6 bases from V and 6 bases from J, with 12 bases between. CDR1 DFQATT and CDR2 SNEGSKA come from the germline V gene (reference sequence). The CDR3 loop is CSAQSNVEQYF. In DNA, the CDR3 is TGCAGTGCCCAGTCCAATGTCGAGCAGTACTTC.

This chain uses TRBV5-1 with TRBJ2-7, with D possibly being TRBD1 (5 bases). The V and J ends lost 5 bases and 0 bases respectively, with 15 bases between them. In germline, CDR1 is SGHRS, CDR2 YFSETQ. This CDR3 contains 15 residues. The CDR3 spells CASRQQVSASYEQYF. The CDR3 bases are TGCGCCAGCAGACAACAGGTGTCCGCCTCCTACGAGCAGTACTTC.

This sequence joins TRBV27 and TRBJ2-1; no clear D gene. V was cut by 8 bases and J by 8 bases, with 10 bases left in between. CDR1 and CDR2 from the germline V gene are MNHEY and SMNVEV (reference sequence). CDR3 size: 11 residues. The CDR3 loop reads CASYAMDEQFF. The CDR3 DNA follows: TGTGCCAGCTACGCGATGGATGAGCAGTTCTTC.

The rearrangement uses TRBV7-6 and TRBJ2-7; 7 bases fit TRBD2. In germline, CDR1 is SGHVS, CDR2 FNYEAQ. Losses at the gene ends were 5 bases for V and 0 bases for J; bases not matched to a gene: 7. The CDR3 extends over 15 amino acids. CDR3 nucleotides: TGTGCCAGCAGCCAAAACGGGGGGAGCTCCTACGAGCAGTACTTC. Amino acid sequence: CASSQNGGSSYEQYF.

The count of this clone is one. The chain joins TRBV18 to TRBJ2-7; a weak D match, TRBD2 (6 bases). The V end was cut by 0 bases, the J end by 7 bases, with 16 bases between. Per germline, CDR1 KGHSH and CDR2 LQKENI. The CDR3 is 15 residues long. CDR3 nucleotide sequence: TGTGCCAGCTCACCACCGGGCGGGACCAGGTTGGAGCAGTACTTC. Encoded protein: CASSPPGGTRLEQYF.

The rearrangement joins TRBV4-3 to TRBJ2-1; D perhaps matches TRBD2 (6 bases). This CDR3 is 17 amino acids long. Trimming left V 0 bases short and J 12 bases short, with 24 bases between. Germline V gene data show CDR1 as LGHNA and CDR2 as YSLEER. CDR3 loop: CASSQDQGGVGGNWQFF. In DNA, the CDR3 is TGCGCCAGCAGCCAAGATCAGGGCGGGGTCGGGGGTAACTGGCAGTTCTTC.

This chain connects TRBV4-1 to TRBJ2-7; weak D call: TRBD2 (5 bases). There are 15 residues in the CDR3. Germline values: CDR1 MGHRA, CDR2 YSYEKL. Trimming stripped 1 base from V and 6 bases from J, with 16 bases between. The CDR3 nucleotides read TGCGCCAGCAGCCAAGCAACAGTCCCCCGGGGCGAGCAGTACTTC. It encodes CASSQATVPRGEQYF.

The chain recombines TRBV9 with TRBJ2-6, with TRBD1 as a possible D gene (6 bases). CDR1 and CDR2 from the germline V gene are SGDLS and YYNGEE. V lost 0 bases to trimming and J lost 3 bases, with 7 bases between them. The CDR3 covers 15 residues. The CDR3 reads CASSVAGVGANVLTF. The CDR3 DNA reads TGTGCCAGCAGCGTAGCAGGGGTTGGGGCCAACGTCCTGACTTTC.

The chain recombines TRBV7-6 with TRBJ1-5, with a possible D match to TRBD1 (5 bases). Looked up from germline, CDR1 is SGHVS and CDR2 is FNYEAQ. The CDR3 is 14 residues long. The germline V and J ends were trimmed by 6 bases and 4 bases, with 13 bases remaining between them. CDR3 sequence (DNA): TGTGCCAGCAGTGGAGGGGCGGATAATCAGCCCCAGCATTTT. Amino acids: CASSGGADNQPQHF.

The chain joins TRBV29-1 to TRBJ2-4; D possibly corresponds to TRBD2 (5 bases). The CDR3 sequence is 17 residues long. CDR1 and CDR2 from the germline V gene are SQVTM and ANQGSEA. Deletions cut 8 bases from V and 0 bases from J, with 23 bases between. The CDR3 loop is CSLPPQRGKLAKNIQYF. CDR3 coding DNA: TGCAGCCTACCCCCCCAGAGAGGGAAACTAGCCAAAAACATTCAGTACTTC.